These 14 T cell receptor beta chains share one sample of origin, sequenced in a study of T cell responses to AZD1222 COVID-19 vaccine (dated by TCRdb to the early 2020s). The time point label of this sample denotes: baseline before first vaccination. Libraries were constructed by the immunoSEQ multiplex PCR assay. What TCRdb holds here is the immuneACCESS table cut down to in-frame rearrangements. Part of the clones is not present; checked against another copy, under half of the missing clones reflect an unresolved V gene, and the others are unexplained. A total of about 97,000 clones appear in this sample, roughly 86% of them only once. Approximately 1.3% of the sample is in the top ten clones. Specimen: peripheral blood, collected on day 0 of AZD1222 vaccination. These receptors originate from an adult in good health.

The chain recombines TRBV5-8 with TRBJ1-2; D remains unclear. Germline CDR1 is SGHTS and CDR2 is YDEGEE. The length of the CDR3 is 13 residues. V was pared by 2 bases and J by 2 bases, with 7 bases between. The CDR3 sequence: CASSLGLNYGYTF. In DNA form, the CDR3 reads TGTGCCAGCAGCTTAGGACTAAACTATGGCTACACCTTC.

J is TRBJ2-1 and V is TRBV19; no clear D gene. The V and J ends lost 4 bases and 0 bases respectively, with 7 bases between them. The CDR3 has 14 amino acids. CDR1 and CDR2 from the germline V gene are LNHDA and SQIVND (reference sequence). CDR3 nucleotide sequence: TGTGCCAGTAGTACGACTTCCTCCTACAATGAGCAGTTCTTC. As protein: CASSTTSSYNEQFF.

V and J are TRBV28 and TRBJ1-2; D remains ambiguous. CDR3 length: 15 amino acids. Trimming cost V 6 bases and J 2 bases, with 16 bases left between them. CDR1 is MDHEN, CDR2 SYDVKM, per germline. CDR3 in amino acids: CASRPDGLGNYGYTF. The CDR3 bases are TGTGCCAGCAGGCCGGACGGGTTGGGGAACTATGGCTACACCTTC.

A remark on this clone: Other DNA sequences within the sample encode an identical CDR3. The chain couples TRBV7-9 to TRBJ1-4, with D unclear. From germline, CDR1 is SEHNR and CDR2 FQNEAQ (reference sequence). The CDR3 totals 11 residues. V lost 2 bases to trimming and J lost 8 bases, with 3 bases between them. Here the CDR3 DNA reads TGTGCCAGCAGCTTAAACGAAAAACTGTTTTTT. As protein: CASSLNEKLFF.

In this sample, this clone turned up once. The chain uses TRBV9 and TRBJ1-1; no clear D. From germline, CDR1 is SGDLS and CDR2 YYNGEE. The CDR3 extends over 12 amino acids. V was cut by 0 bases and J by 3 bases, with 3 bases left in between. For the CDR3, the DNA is TGTGCCAGCAGCGTAGGGGACACTGAAGCTTTCTTT. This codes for CASSVGDTEAFF.

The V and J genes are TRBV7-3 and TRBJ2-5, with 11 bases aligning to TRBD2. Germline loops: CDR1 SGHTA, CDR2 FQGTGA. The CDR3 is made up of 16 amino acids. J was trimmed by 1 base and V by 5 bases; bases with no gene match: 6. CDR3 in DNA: TGTGCCAGCAGCCAAGGTAGCGGGAGGGCCCAAGAGACCCAGTACTTC. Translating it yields CASSQGSGRAQETQYF.

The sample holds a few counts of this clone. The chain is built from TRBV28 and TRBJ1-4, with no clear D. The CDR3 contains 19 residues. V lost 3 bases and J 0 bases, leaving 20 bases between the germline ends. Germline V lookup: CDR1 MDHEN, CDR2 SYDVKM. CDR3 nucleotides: TGTGCCAGCAGTTTGGCTTTGTTGTCGAGTTCTTCAACTAATGAAAAACTGTTTTTT. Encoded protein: CASSLALLSSSSTNEKLFF.

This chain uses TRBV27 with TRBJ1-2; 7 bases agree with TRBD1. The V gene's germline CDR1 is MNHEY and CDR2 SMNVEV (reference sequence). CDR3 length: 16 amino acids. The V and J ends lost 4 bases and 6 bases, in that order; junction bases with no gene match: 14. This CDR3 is CASSSLTLRTGDGYTF. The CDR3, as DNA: TGTGCCAGCAGTTCACTAACCCTCCGGACAGGAGATGGCTACACCTTC.

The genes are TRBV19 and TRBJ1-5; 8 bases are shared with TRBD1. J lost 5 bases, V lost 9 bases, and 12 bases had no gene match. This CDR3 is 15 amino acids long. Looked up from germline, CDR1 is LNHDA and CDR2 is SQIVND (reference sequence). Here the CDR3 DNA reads TGTGCCAGGGTTTCAGGGGGCTGGGGGGATCAGCCCCAGCATTTT. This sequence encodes CARVSGGWGDQPQHF.

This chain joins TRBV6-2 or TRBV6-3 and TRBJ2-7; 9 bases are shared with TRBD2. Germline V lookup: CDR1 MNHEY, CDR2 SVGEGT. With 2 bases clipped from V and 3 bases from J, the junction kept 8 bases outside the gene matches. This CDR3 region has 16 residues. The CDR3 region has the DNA TGTGCCAGCAGTTACAGACGTAGCGGGAGTCTCTACGAGCAGTACTTC. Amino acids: CASSYRRSGSLYEQYF.

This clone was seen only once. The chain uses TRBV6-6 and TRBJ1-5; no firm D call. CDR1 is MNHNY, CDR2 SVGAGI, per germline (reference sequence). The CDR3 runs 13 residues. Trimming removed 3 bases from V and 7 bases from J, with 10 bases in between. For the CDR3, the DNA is TGTGCCAGCAGTTATGGGCAGCTCCAGCCCCAGCATTTT. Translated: CASSYGQLQPQHF.

The CDR3 loop reads CASGVWGRNSPLHF. CDR3 DNA: TGTGCCAGCGGAGTCTGGGGCAGGAATTCACCCCTCCACTTT. The chain couples TRBV5-4 to TRBJ1-6, with D possibly matching TRBD1 (5 bases). V was shortened by 7 bases and J by 7 bases, with 15 bases between the two germline ends. CDR3 length equals 14 residues. In germline, CDR1 is SGHNT, CDR2 YYREEE (reference sequence).

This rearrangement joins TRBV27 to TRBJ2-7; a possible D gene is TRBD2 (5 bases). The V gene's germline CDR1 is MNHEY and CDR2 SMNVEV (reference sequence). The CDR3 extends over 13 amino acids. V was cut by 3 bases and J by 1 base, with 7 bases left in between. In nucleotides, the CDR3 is TGTGCCAGCAGTTTCCGGGGTTCCTACGAGCAGTACTTC. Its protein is CASSFRGSYEQYF.

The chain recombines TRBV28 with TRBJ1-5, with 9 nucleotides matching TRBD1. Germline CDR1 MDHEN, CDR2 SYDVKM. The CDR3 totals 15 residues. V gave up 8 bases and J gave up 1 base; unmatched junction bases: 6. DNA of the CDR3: TGTGCCAGCTCCGGGACAGGGAAGAGCAATCAGCCCCAGCATTTT. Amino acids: CASSGTGKSNQPQHF.